This entry describes one TCR beta chain. Its target is unknown. These data belong to a study of identical twins. Study outcomes and limitations: While abundant cord blood beta clonotypes carried fewer insertions, memory repertoires showed no such pattern.

J lost 2 bases, V lost 8 bases, and 11 bases had no gene match. CDR3 length: 15 amino acids. The germline V gene has CDR1 MDHEN and CDR2 SYDVKM. TCRdb passed the 5' RACE reads through MiXCR, listing each CDR3 protein once. The top ten hold approximately 2.1% of the sample, which has around 300,000 distinct CDR3 sequences, approximately 8% seen once. This sample was also put to use in a study of yellow fever vaccine responses in identical twins. As that report states: Twins showed a vaccine T cell response that reportedly seemed partly convergent, partly personalized.

This sequence was found in a woman between 18 and 29 years old in good health. The specimen was memory (CD45RO+) T cells sorted from blood. V is TRBV28 and J is TRBJ2-5, with 7 bases lining up with TRBD2. CDR3 nucleotide sequence: TGTGCCAGCCGGAACGGGGGGATCTCTCAAGAGACCCAGTACTTC. It yields the protein CASRNGGISQETQYF.